Presented here are 24 T cell receptor beta chains from one specimen sequenced in a study of blood T cells in healthy people across ages. A second PCR of about 7 to 12 cycles used a sample-barcoded 5' primer and a J-beta primer mix. One entry per CDR3 protein, called by TCRdb with MiXCR from the 5' RACE reads. This table holds some 1.6 million distinct CDR3 sequences, 34% found once. Material for sequencing was blood. The receptor set was obtained from a woman aged 25 to 39 in good health.

The V call is TRBV20-1, the J call TRBJ1-1, with D possibly being TRBD1 (6 bases). CDR3 length: 14 amino acids. Trimming took off 5 bases at V and 5 bases at J, with 18 bases between the two ends. In germline, CDR1 is DFQATT, CDR2 SNEGSKA (reference sequence). The CDR3 DNA reads TGCAGTGCTCAAGACCACAGGGAGCGAACTGAAGCTTTCTTT. Translating it yields CSAQDHRERTEAFF.

The chain carries TRBV7-3 and TRBJ2-3; D is unclear. Germline CDR1 and CDR2: SGHTA and FQGTGA. V gave up 4 bases and J gave up 1 base, with 9 bases separating them. This CDR3 contains 14 residues. CDR3 sequence reads: CASSSMSGTDTQYF. The CDR3, as DNA: TGTGCCAGCAGCTCTATGTCGGGCACAGATACGCAGTATTTT.

A note on this clonotype: Possible read error: a much larger clone is one base away. This chain connects TRBV7-2 to TRBJ2-5, with TRBD2 matching 8 bases. This CDR3 has 14 amino acids. Germline V CDR1 and CDR2: SGHTA, FQGNSA. The CDR3 DNA is TGTGCCGGCAGCTTACTAGCGGCTCAAGAGACCCAGTACTTC. It is translated as CAGSLLAAQETQYF.

The V gene is TRBV14, the J gene TRBJ2-7; tentatively, D is TRBD1 or TRBD2 (5 bases each). Germline V CDR1 and CDR2: SGHDN, FVKESK. The CDR3 is made up of 12 amino acids. Trimming pared 10 bases from V and 4 bases from J, leaving 14 bases between. CDR3 nucleotide sequence: TGTGCCACCGGTGAGGGGCGGTACGAGCAGTACTTC. Translated: CATGEGRYEQYF. The full variable domain, in which reference TRBV14 and TRBJ2-7 provide the parts outside the CDR3, is EAGVTQFPSHSVIEKGQTVTLRCDPISGHDNLYWYRRVMGKEIKFLLHFVKESKQDESGMPNNRFLAERTGGTYSTLKVQPAELEDSGVYFCATGEGRYEQYFGPGTRLTVT.

The table lists this clonotype with a few counts. The chain links TRBV5-1 to TRBJ1-2; TRBD1 matches at 11 bases. This CDR3 is 14 amino acids long. V lost 4 bases to trimming and J lost 7 bases; unmatched junction nucleotides: 6. Germline CDR1 SGHRS, CDR2 YFSETQ. The CDR3 DNA sequence: TGCGCCAGCAGCCCGGACAGGGGGCTTGTTGGCTACACCTTC. This gives the protein CASSPDRGLVGYTF.

This clonotype appeared a few times. This rearrangement joins TRBV5-1 to TRBJ2-3; D is uncertain. With 4 bases removed from V and 4 bases from J, the gap between germline ends came to 13 bases. CDR3 length equals 14 residues. Germline CDR1 is SGHRS and CDR2 is YFSETQ. The CDR3 sequence is CASSRRDGADTQYF. In nucleotides, the CDR3 is TGCGCCAGCAGCAGGAGAGATGGGGCAGATACGCAGTATTTT.

This clonotype was seen more than once but under ten times. This sequence joins TRBV20-1 and TRBJ2-1, with D perhaps TRBD1 (6 bases). This CDR3 is 15 amino acids long. CDR1 and CDR2 from the germline V gene are DFQATT and SNEGSKA (reference sequence). V was clipped by 0 bases and J by 2 bases, with 11 bases between them. The CDR3 sequence is CSARDRGQPYNEQFF. In DNA, the CDR3 is TGCAGTGCTAGAGATCGGGGACAACCCTACAATGAGCAGTTCTTC.

In regard to this clonotype: Being one base from a much bigger clone, this may be a read error. The V call is TRBV4-1, the J call TRBJ1-2, with a possible D match to TRBD1 (5 bases). V dropped 0 bases and J dropped 4 bases, with 12 bases sitting between them. From germline, CDR1 is MGHRA and CDR2 YSYEKL. The CDR3 has 15 residues. CDR3 in DNA: TGCGCCAGCAGCCAAGATCCCGACAGAAGCTATGGCTACACCTTC. Amino acid sequence: CASSQDPDRSYGYTF.

This sequence joins TRBV20-1 and TRBJ1-1, with D unclear. CDR3 length: 12 residues. Trimming shortened V by 3 bases and J by 1 base, and 6 bases separated the two germline ends. The V gene's germline CDR1 is DFQATT and CDR2 SNEGSKA (reference sequence). The CDR3 is CSASMPNTEAFF. CDR3 nucleotides: TGCAGTGCTAGCATGCCGAACACTGAAGCTTTCTTT.

This rearrangement joins TRBV12-3 or TRBV12-4 to TRBJ2-3; 10 bases are shared with TRBD2. The CDR3 extends over 16 amino acids. V shed 5 bases, J shed 6 bases, and the junction held 11 bases outside the gene matches. Here the CDR3 reads CASSPTRGLALDTQYF. The CDR3 bases are TGTGCCAGCAGTCCCACTCGGGGACTAGCGCTCGATACGCAGTATTTT.

The V gene is TRBV11-2, the J gene TRBJ2-7; possible D gene TRBD2, 6 bases. CDR1 SGHAT and CDR2 FQNNGV come from the germline V gene. The V end lost 4 bases, the J end lost 1 base, and 17 bases lay between the germline ends. This CDR3 is built from 16 residues. CDR3: CASSSTREYGSYEQYF. The CDR3 DNA reads as TGTGCCAGCAGCTCCACCCGGGAGTACGGTTCCTACGAGCAGTACTTC.

The V gene is TRBV21-1, the J gene TRBJ1-5; the table calls TRBD1, which could not be checked here. TRBV21-1 is assigned pseudogene status. CDR3 length equals 14 residues. The CDR3 DNA is TGTGCCAGCCGCGGACGACAGGGAATCCAGCCCCAGCATTTT. It codes for CASRGRQGIQPQHF.

This clonotype was counted a few times. The CDR3 DNA is TGTGCCAGCAGTTCCATAGACCTACAAGAGACCCAGTACTTC. Protein: CASSSIDLQETQYF. V usage is TRBV27 and J usage is TRBJ2-5, with unresolved D. Germline V gene lookup returns CDR1 MNHEY and CDR2 SMNVEV (reference sequence). The V and J ends lost 4 bases and 2 bases respectively, with 11 bases between them. This CDR3 comprises 14 residues.

Comment on this clonotype: This sequence may be a read error, since a much larger clone differs from it by one base. The V and J genes are TRBV27 and TRBJ2-3, with 12 positions matching TRBD2. The CDR3 is made up of 15 amino acids. CDR1 and CDR2 from the germline V gene are MNHEY and SMNVEV (reference sequence). CDR3 residues: CAGSWTSGGTDTQYF. The CDR3 nucleotides are TGTGCCGGCAGTTGGACTAGCGGGGGCACAGATACGCAGTATTTT.

The CDR3 spells CASSESGDMTPTTF. DNA for the CDR3: TGCGCCAGCAGTGAGTCGGGGGACATGACTCCAACCACCTTC. The genes are TRBV10-1 and TRBJ1-2; D might be TRBD1 (6 bases). In germline, CDR1 is WNHNN, CDR2 SYGVQD (reference sequence). Deletions cut 0 bases from V and 13 bases from J, with 18 bases between. The CDR3 spans 14 residues.

This rearrangement joins TRBV29-1 to TRBJ1-1; no clear D gene. Trimming pared 2 bases from V and 1 base from J, leaving 5 bases between. Germline loops: CDR1 SQVTM, CDR2 ANQGSEA. The CDR3 spans 12 residues. The CDR3: CSVEFQNTEAFF. The CDR3 DNA reads as TGCAGCGTTGAATTCCAGAACACTGAAGCTTTCTTT.

V is TRBV2 and J is TRBJ2-7, with 8 positions matching TRBD2. CDR1 is SNHLY, CDR2 FYNNEI, per germline. The CDR3 totals 14 residues. V was pared by 3 bases and J by 3 bases, with 4 bases of the junction left unmatched. The CDR3 coding sequence is TGTGCCAGCAGTGATTCACTAGCGGTCTACGAGCAGTACTTC. Its translation is CASSDSLAVYEQYF.

This clonotype was seen a few times. For the CDR3, the DNA is TGCAGTGCCCTAACCGGGACAGGGCCCCACGAGCAGTACTTC. The encoded protein is CSALTGTGPHEQYF. The chain carries TRBV20-1 and TRBJ2-7; 9 nucleotides align to TRBD1. The CDR3 totals 14 residues. Germline values: CDR1 DFQATT, CDR2 SNEGSKA (reference sequence). V gave up 6 bases and J gave up 5 bases; unmatched junction bases: 11.

As concerns this clonotype: The junction does not match germline at one end; this may be a read error. The chain recombines TRBV4-2 with TRBJ1-2, with a tentative D call TRBD1 (5 bases). The length of the CDR3 is 13 residues. Looked up from germline, CDR1 is LGHNA and CDR2 is YNFKEQ. CDR3 protein: CTSNYLGGYGYTF. The CDR3 nucleotides are TGTACCAGCAACTATCTGGGGGGCTATGGCTACACCTTC.

Worth noting for this clonotype: A read error is possible here, since a much larger clone lies one base away. The chain couples TRBV9 to TRBJ2-6; no clear D gene. The CDR3 is made up of 17 amino acids. In germline, CDR1 is SGDLS, CDR2 YYNGEE. CDR3 nucleotides: TGTGTCAGCAGCGTAAGTCAGTACGCATCTGGGGCCAACGTCCTGACTTTC. Protein product: CVSSVSQYASGANVLTF.

This clonotype was seen only a few times. The chain uses TRBV5-1 and TRBJ2-3; no clear D. Trimming pared 0 bases from V and 0 bases from J, leaving 11 bases between. The CDR3 has 16 amino acids. Looked up from germline, CDR1 is SGHRS and CDR2 is YFSETQ. The CDR3 region is CASSLAPSASTDTQYF. The CDR3, as DNA: TGCGCCAGCAGCTTGGCCCCTAGTGCTAGCACAGATACGCAGTATTTT.

Notes on this clonotype: Sequence at one end of the junction differs from germline and may be a read error. The chain recombines TRBV5-1 with TRBJ2-1; 12 bases are shared with TRBD2. The CDR3 runs 20 residues. Per germline, CDR1 SGHRS and CDR2 YFSETQ. The CDR3 here is CASNLGTGTSGLINYNEQFF. The CDR3 DNA reads TGCGCCAGCAACTTGGGGACAGGGACTAGCGGGCTGATAAACTACAATGAGCAGTTCTTC. The full variable domain, its missing parts supplied by reference TRBV5-1 and TRBJ2-1, is KAGVTQTPRYLIKTRGQQVTLSCSPISGHRSVSWYQQTPGQGLQFLFEYFSETQRNKGNFPGRFSGRQFSNSRSEMNVSTLELGDSALYLCASNLGTGTSGLINYNEQFFGPGTRLTVL.

The chain uses TRBV6-1 and TRBJ1-5; D is ambiguous. V was pared by 5 bases and J by 5 bases, with 13 bases between. Germline loops: CDR1 MNHNS, CDR2 SASEGT. The CDR3 runs 14 residues. The CDR3 is CASSLYSLDQPQHF. The CDR3 DNA is TGTGCCAGCAGTCTGTACAGTTTAGATCAGCCCCAGCATTTT.

This clonotype has more than one count but fewer than ten. V is TRBV12-3 or TRBV12-4 and J is TRBJ1-6; 8 bases align to TRBD1. The V and J ends lost 6 bases and 9 bases, in that order; junction bases with no gene match: 7. The CDR3 sequence is 14 residues long. CDR3 loop: CASSNGQGSSPLHF. The CDR3 DNA follows: TGTGCCAGCAGCAACGGACAGGGTAGTTCACCCCTCCACTTT.